This TCR beta chain stems from a study of T cells in Graves' hyperthyroidism and ophthalmopathy. Approximately 9.3 ml of fresh peripheral blood supplied the PBMCs. RNA transcripts served as the template for amplifying TCR beta CDR3 regions. RT-PCR in the first round (using the HTBI primer set) targeted the TCR CDR3. Each CDR3 protein is one row after TCRdb ran MiXCR on the multiplex PCR reads. The sample yields more than 500,000 distinct CDR3 sequences, about 14% seen once. There are many counts of this clonotype. Its antigen is currently unknown. Overall study results and limits: In the blood, most expanded thyroid clonotypes above 0.001 appeared as well. From stable hyperthyroidism, ophthalmopathy was set apart by a 13 V-J model.

The germline gives CDR1 DFQATT, CDR2 SNEGSKA (reference sequence). Unmatched junction bases numbered 3, after V lost 0 bases and J lost 4 bases. The CDR3 covers 14 residues. The source of this sequence is a middle-aged woman with Graves' ophthalmopathy. The sequencing sample was made of blood. The V and J genes are TRBV20-1 and TRBJ1-2, with 9 bases that match TRBD1. The CDR3 is CSARDLGQGYGYTF. As DNA, the CDR3 is TGCAGTGCTAGAGACCTGGGACAGGGCTATGGCTACACCTTC.